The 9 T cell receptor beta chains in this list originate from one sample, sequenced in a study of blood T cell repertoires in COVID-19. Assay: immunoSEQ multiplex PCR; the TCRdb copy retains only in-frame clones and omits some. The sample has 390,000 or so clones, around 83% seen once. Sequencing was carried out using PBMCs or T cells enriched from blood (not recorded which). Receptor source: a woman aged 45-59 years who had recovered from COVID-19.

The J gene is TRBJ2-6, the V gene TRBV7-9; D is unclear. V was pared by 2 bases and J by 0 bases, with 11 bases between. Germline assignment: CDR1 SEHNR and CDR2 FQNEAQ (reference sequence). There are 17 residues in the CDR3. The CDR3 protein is CASSLFPPVSGANVLTF. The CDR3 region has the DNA TGTGCCAGCAGCTTATTCCCCCCGGTCTCTGGGGCCAACGTCCTGACTTTC.

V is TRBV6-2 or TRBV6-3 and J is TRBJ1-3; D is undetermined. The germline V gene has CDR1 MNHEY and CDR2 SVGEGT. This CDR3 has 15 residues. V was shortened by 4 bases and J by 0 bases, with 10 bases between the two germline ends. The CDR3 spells CASSSHSGSGNTIYF. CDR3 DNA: TGTGCCAGCAGTTCCCATAGCGGCTCTGGAAACACCATATATTTT.

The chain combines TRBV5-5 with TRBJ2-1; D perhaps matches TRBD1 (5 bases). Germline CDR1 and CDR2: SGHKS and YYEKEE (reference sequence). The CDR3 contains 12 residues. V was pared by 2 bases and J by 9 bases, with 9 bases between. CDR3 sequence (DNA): TGTGCCAGCAGCTTAGGGGCCTTTGAGCAGTTCTTC. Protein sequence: CASSLGAFEQFF. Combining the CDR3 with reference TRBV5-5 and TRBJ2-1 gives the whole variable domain DAGVTQSPTHLIKTRGQQVTLRCSPISGHKSVSWYQQVLGQGPQFIFQYYEKEERGRGNFPDRFSARQFPNYSSELNVNALLLGDSALYLCASSLGAFEQFFGPGTRLTVL.

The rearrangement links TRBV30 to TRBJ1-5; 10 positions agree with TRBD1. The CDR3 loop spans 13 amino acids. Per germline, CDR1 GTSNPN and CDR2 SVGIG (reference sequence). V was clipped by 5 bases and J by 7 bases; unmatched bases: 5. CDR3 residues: CAWGTGVYQPQHF. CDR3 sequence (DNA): TGTGCCTGGGGGACAGGGGTGTACCAGCCCCAGCATTTT.

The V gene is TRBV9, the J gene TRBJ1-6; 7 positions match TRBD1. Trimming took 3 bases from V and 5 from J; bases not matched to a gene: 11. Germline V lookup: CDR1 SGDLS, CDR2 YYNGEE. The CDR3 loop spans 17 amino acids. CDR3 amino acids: CASSDANRGLNNSPLHF. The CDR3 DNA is TGTGCCAGCAGCGACGCCAACAGGGGACTTAATAATTCACCCCTCCACTTT.

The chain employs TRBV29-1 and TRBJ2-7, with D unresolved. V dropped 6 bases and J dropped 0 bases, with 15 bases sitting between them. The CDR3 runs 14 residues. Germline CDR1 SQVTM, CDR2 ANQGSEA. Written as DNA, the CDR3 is TGCAGCGTCTCCTCCAGGTCAGGCTCCTACGAGCAGTACTTC. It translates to CSVSSRSGSYEQYF.

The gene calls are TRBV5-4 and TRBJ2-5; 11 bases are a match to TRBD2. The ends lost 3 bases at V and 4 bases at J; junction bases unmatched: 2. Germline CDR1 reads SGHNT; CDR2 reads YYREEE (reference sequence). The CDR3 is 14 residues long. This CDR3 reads CASSSSGGSETQYF. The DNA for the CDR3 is TGTGCCAGCAGCTCTAGCGGGGGGTCAGAGACCCAGTACTTC.

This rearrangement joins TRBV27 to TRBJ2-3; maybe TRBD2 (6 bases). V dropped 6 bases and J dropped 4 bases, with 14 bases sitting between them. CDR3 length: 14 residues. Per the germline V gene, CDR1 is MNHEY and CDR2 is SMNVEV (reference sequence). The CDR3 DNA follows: TGTGCCAGCAGGCCGGGACTCGGGTCAGATACGCAGTATTTT. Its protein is CASRPGLGSDTQYF.

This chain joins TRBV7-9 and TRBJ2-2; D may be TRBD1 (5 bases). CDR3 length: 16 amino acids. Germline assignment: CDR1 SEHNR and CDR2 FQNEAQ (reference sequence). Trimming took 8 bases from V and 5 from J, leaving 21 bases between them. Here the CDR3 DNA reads TGTGCCAGCCCTATAAAGGAGAGTAAGGGGACCGGGGAGCTGTTTTTT. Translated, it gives CASPIKESKGTGELFF. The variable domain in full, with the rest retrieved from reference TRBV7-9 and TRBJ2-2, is DTGVSQNPRHKITKRGQNVTFRCDPISEHNRLYWYRQTLGQGPEFLTYFQNEAQLEKSRLLSDRFSAERPKGSFSTLEIQRTEQGDSAMYLCASPIKESKGTGELFFGEGSRLTVL.